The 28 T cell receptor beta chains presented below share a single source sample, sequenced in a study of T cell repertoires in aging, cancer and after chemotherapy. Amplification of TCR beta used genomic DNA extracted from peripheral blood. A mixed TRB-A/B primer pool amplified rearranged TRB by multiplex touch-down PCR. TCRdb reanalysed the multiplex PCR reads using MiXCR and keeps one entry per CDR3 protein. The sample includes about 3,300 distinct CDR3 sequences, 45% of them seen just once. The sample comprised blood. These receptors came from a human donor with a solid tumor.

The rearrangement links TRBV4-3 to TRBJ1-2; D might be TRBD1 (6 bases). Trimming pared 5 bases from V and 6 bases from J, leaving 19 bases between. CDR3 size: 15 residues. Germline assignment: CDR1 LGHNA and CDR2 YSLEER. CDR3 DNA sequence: TGCGCCAGCAGCTTTGGAGGGGGGCTAGGGGATGGCTACACCTTC. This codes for CASSFGGGLGDGYTF.

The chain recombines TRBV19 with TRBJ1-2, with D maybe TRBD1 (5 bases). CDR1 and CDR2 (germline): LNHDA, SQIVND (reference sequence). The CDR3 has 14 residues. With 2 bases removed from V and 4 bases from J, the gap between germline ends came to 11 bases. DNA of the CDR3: TGTGCCAGTAGTATAACAGGTGGAAGCTATGGCTACACCTTC. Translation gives CASSITGGSYGYTF. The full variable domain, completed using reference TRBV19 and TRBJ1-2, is DGGITQSPKYLFRKEGQNVTLSCEQNLNHDAMYWYRQDPGQGLRLIYYSQIVNDFQKGDIAEGYSVSREKKESFPLTVTSAQKNPTAFYLCASSITGGSYGYTFGSGTRLTVV.

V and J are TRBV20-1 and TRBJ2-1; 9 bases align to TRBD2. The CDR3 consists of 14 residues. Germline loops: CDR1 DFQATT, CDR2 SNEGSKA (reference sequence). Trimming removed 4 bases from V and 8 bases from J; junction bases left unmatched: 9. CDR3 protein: CSAMRGGPWDEQFF. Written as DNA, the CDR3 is TGCAGTGCTATGCGGGGGGGTCCGTGGGATGAGCAGTTCTTC.

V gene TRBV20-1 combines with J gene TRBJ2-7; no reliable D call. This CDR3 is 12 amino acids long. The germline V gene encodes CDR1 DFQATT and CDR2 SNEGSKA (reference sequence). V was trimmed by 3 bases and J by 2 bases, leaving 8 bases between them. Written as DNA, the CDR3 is TGCAGTGCTAGCGGAGACGCCTACGAGCAGTACTTC. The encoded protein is CSASGDAYEQYF.

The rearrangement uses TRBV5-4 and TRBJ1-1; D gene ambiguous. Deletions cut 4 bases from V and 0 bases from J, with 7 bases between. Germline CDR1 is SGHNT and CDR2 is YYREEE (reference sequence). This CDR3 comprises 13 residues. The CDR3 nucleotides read TGTGCCAGCAGCCCCCGGGTGAACACTGAAGCTTTCTTT. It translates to CASSPRVNTEAFF.

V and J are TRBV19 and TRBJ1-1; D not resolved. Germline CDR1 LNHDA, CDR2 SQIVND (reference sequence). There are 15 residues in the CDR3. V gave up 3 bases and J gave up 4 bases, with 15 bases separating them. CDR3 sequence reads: CASSIRAGIGTEAFF. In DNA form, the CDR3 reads TGTGCCAGTAGTATTAGGGCAGGTATAGGCACTGAAGCTTTCTTT. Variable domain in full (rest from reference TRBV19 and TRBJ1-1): DGGITQSPKYLFRKEGQNVTLSCEQNLNHDAMYWYRQDPGQGLRLIYYSQIVNDFQKGDIAEGYSVSREKKESFPLTVTSAQKNPTAFYLCASSIRAGIGTEAFFGQGTRLTVV.

The DNA of the CDR3 is TGTGCCAGTAGTATTTCAGGGGGAATGGACGAGCAGTACTTC. Its translation: CASSISGGMDEQYF. The chain combines TRBV19 with TRBJ2-7; 7 nucleotides align to TRBD1. Germline lookup yields CDR1 LNHDA and CDR2 SQIVND (reference sequence). V dropped 3 bases and J dropped 5; count of bases not matched to a gene: 7. The CDR3 contains 14 residues.

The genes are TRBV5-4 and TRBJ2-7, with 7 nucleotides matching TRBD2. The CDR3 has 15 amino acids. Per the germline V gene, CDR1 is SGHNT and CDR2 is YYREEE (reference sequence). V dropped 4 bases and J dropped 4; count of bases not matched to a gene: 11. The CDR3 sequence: CASSPVGGTAYEQYF. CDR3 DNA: TGTGCCAGCAGCCCGGTCGGGGGGACCGCTTACGAGCAGTACTTC.

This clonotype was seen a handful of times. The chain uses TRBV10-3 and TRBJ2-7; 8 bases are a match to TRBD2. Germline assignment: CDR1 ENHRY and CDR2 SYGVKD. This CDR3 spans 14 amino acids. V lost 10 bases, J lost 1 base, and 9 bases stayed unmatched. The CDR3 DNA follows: TGTGCCAACTCCGAAGCGGGGGCTTCCTACGAGCAGTACTTC. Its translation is CANSEAGASYEQYF.

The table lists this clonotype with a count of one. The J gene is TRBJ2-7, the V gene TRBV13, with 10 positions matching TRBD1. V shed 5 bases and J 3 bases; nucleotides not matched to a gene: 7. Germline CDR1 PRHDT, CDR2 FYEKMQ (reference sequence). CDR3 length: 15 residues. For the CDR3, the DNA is TGTGCCAGCAGCCCCCCCGGGACAGGGGTCTACGAGCAGTACTTC. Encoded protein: CASSPPGTGVYEQYF. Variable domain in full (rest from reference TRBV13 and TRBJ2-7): AAGVIQSPRHLIKEKRETATLKCYPIPRHDTVYWYQQGPGQDPQFLISFYEKMQSDKGSIPDRFSAQQFSDYHSELNMSSLELGDSALYFCASSPPGTGVYEQYFGPGTRLTVT.

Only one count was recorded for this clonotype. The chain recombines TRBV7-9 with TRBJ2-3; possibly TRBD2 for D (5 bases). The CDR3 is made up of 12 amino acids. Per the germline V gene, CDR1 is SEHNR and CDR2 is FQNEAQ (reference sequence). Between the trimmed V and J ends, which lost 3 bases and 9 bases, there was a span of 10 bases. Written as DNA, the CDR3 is TGTGCCAGCAGCTTCGATTCGGGGACGCAGTATTTT. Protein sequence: CASSFDSGTQYF.

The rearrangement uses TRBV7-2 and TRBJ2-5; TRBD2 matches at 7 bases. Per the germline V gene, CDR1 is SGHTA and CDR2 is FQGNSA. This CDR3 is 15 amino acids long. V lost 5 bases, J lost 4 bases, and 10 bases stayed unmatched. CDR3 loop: CASSPHGLAVETQYF. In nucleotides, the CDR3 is TGTGCCAGCAGCCCCCATGGGCTAGCGGTAGAGACCCAGTACTTC.

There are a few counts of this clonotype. CDR3 nucleotides: TGCGCCAGCAAAACTGGGGCCAACGTCCTGACTTTC. This sequence encodes CASKTGANVLTF. The chain employs TRBV5-1 and TRBJ2-6, with D uncertain. The germline V gene has CDR1 SGHRS and CDR2 YFSETQ. V was shortened by 6 bases and J by 2 bases, with 3 bases between the two germline ends. This CDR3 comprises 12 residues.

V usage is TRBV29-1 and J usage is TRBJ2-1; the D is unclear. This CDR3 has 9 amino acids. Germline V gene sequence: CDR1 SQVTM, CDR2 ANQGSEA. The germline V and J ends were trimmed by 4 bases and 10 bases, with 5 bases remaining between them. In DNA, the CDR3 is TGCAGCGTTGCTAGGGAGCAGTTCTTC. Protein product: CSVAREQFF.

CDR3: CASSPSIKTASYEQYF. DNA of the CDR3: TGTGCCAGCAGCCCGTCTATCAAGACAGCTTCCTACGAGCAGTACTTC. V and J are TRBV11-3 and TRBJ2-7, with TRBD1 as a possible D gene (5 bases). The germline V gene encodes CDR1 SGHNT and CDR2 YENEEA. The CDR3 consists of 16 residues. The germline V and J ends were trimmed by 5 bases and 1 base, with 18 bases remaining between them.

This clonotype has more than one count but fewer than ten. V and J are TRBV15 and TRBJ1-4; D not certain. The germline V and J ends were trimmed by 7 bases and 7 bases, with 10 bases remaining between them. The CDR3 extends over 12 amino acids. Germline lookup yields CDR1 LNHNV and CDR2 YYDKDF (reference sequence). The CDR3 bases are TGTGCCACCACCCAAGGGCGTGAAAAACTGTTTTTT. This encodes CATTQGREKLFF.

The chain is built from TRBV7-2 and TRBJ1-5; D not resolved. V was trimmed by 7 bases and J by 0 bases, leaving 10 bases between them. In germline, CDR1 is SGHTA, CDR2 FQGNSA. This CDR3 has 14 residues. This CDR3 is CASTGGVSNQPQHF. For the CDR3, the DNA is TGTGCCAGCACCGGCGGGGTTAGCAATCAGCCCCAGCATTTT.

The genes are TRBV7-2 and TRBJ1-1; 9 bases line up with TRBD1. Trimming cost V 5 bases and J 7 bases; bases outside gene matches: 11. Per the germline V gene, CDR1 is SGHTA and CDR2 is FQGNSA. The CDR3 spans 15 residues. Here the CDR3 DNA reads TGTGCCAGCAGCAGCCGGGACAGGGATTTTTATGAAGCTTTCTTT. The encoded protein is CASSSRDRDFYEAFF. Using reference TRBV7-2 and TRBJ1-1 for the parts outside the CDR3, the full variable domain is GAGVSQSPSNKVTEKGKDVELRCDPISGHTALYWYRQSLGQGLEFLIYFQGNSAPDKSGLPSDRFSAERTGGSVSTLTIQRTQQEDSAVYLCASSSRDRDFYEAFFGQGTRLTVV.

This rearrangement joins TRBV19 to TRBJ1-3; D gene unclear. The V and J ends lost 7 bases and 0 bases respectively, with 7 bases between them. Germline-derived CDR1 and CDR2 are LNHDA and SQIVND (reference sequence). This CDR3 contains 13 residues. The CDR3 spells CASKRSSGNTIYF. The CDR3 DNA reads TGTGCCAGTAAAAGGAGCTCTGGAAACACCATATATTTT.

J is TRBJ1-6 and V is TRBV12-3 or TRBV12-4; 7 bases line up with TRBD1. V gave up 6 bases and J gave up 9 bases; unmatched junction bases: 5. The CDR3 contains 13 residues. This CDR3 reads CASSTGEGSPLHF. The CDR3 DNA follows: TGTGCCAGCAGCACAGGGGAAGGTTCACCCCTCCACTTT.

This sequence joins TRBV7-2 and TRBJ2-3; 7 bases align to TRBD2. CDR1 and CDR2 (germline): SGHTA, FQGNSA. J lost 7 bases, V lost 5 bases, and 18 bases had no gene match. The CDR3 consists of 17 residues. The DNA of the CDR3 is TGTGCCAGCAGCCCGATGGTGGCGGGAGCCCCTGGGCATACGCAGTATTTT. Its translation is CASSPMVAGAPGHTQYF.

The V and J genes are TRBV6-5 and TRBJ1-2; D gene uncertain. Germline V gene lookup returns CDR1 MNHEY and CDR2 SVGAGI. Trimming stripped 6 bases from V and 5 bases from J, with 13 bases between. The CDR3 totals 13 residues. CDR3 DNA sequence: TGTGCCAGCAGGCCGCCCGGGCGTTATGGCTACACCTTC. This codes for CASRPPGRYGYTF.

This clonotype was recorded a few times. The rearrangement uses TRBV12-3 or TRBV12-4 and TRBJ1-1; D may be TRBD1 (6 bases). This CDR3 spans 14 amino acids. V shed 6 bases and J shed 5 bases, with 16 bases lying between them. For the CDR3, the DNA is TGTGCCAGCAGGGACGGTGCAGGGGTGACTGAAGCTTTCTTT. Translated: CASRDGAGVTEAFF.

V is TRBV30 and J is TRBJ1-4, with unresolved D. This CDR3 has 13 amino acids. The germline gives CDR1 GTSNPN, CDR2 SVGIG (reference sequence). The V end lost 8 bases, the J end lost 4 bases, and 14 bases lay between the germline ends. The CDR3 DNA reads TGTGCCAGTCGGATGTTCATTAATGAAAAACTGTTTTTT. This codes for CASRMFINEKLFF.

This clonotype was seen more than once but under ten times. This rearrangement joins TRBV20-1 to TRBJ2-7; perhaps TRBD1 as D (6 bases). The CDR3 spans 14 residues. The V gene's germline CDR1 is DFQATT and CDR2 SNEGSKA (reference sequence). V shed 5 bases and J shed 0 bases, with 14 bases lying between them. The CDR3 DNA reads TGCAGTGCTCAAGGGGGAACTTACTCCTACGAGCAGTACTTC. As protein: CSAQGGTYSYEQYF.

For the CDR3, the DNA is TGTGCCACCAATGGGGAGGGAAGGGGTGGCTACGAGCAGTACTTC. This translates into CATNGEGRGGYEQYF. The chain joins TRBV6-5 to TRBJ2-7; TRBD2 aligns across 7 bases. The J segment lost 3 bases and the V segment lost 10 bases, leaving 15 bases of the junction unmatched. The CDR3 covers 15 residues. CDR1 MNHEY and CDR2 SVGAGI come from the germline V gene.

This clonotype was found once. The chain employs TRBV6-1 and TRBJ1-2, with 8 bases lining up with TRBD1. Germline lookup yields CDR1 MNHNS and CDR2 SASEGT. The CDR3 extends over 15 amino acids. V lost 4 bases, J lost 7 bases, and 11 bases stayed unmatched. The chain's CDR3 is CASSGRDRRVSGYTF. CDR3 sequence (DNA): TGTGCCAGCAGTGGCCGGGACAGGAGAGTCTCTGGCTACACCTTC.

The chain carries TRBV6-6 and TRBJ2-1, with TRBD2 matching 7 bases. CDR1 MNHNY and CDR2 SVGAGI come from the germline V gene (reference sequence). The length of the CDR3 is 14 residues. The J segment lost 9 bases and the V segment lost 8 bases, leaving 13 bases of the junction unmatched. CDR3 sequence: CASALAGDAGEQFF. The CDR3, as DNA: TGTGCCAGCGCCCTGGCGGGAGACGCGGGTGAGCAGTTCTTC.